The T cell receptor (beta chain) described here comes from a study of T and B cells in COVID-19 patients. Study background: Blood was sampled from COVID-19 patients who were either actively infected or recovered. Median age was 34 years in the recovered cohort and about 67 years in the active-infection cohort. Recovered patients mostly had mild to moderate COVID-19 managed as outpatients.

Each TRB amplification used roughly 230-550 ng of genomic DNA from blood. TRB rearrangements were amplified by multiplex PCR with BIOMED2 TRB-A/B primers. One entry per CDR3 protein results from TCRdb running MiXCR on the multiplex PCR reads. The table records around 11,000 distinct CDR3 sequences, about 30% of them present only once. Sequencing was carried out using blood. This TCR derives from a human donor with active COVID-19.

DNA of the CDR3: TGTGCCAGCAGCCTCCAGGGCGGGGGGGCGTCCGAGCAGTACTTC. Amino acid sequence: CASSLQGGGASEQYF. This rearrangement joins TRBV5-5 to TRBJ2-7; 9 bases align to TRBD2. CDR1 and CDR2 from the germline V gene are SGHKS and YYEKEE (reference sequence). The V and J ends lost 4 bases and 6 bases, in that order; junction bases with no gene match: 11. This CDR3 comprises 15 residues.